This is a list of T cell receptor beta chains from one sample in a study of T cell responses to AZD1222 COVID-19 vaccine. TCRdb keeps only in-frame clones here, not all; method: immunoSEQ multiplex PCR. The sample holds approximately 100,000 clones, about 89% seen once. Specimen: peripheral blood, collected on day 0 of AZD1222 vaccination. Source of these receptors: an adult in good health. Each CDR3 is given with its conserved first and last residue. A D gene is named only where the DNA matches it firmly. Clone size is stated in some rows and not others, as once, few, many or a class when expanded.

clone size | J gene | D gene | V gene | CDR3 protein | CDR3 DNA
NA | TRBJ2-2 | TRBD1 | TRBV6-6 | CASSNQGARELFF | TGTGCCAGCAGCAACCAGGGGGCCCGGGAGCTGTTTTTT
NA | TRBJ1-1 | TRBD1 | TRBV10-3 | CAISEIQGVTEAFF | TGTGCCATCAGTGAGATTCAGGGGGTTACTGAAGCTTTCTTT
once | TRBJ1-1 | TRBD1 | TRBV5-4 | CASSSWTGGGTEAFF | TGTGCCAGCAGCTCTTGGACAGGGGGAGGCACTGAAGCTTTCTTT
NA | TRBJ1-4 | NA | TRBV15 | CATSRDRGQGGEKLFF | TGTGCCACCAGCAGAGATCGAGGGCAGGGAGGAGAAAAACTGTTTTTT
NA | TRBJ1-2 | NA | TRBV7-6 | CASRGIGRRAGYTF | TGTGCCAGCAGGGGCATCGGGCGTAGGGCTGGCTACACCTTC
NA | TRBJ2-2 | NA | TRBV3-1/TRBV3-2 | CARYCGELFF | TGTGCCAGGTATTGCGGGGAGCTGTTTTTT
NA | TRBJ1-5 | NA | TRBV7-6 | CASSWGPSLGQPQHF | TGTGCCAGCAGCTGGGGACCCAGCCTAGGTCAGCCCCAGCATTTT
NA | TRBJ2-5 | NA | TRBV5-1 | CASSLDWETQYF | TGCGCCAGCAGCTTGGATTGGGAGACCCAGTACTTC
once | TRBJ2-5 | NA | TRBV2 | CASRAGRTQYF | TGTGCCAGCAGGGCCGGGAGGACCCAGTACTTC
NA | TRBJ2-2 | NA | TRBV4-2 | CASSPNTGELFF | TGTGCCAGCAGCCCGAACACCGGGGAGCTGTTTTTT
NA | TRBJ1-2 | NA | TRBV18 | CASSPQSRLSYGYTF | TGTGCCAGCTCACCCCAATCCCGACTATCGTATGGCTACACCTTC
NA | TRBJ1-4 | TRBD1 | TRBV6-5 | CASTRTGRGEKLFF | TGTGCCAGCACCAGGACAGGGAGGGGTGAAAAACTGTTTTTT
NA | TRBJ2-5 | TRBD1 | TRBV25-1 | CASSPYAGTGGKTQYF | TGTGCCAGCAGCCCCTACGCGGGGACAGGGGGAAAGACCCAGTACTTC
NA | TRBJ2-1 | NA | TRBV29-1 | CSVRKGLNSYNEQFF | TGCAGCGTTCGGAAGGGATTGAACTCCTACAATGAGCAGTTCTTC
NA | TRBJ2-1 | TRBD2 | TRBV2 | CASTLAGGPLEQFF | TGTGCCAGCACACTAGCGGGGGGGCCTCTTGAGCAGTTCTTC
NA | TRBJ1-3 | NA | TRBV10-1 | CASNSGGSGNTIYF | TGCGCCAGCAACTCTGGAGGGTCTGGAAACACCATATATTTT
NA | TRBJ2-7 | NA | TRBV5-4 | CASSSGLPYEQYF | TGTGCCAGCAGCTCTGGACTACCCTACGAGCAGTACTTC
NA | TRBJ2-3 | NA | TRBV5-1 | CASSDLTDTQYF | TGCGCCAGCAGCGACCTCACAGATACGCAGTATTTT
few | TRBJ2-5 | TRBD2 | TRBV30 | CAWRDGLVQETQYF | TGTGCCTGGAGGGACGGACTAGTCCAAGAGACCCAGTACTTC
NA | TRBJ1-1 | NA | TRBV3-1/TRBV3-2 | CASSGGRLGTEAFF | TGTGCCAGCAGCGGCGGACGCCTAGGCACTGAAGCTTTCTTT
few | TRBJ1-2 | NA | TRBV4-1 | CASSQEISRVLSYGYTF | TGCGCCAGCAGCCAAGAGATTTCAAGGGTCCTAAGCTATGGCTACACCTTC
NA | TRBJ2-1 | NA | TRBV19 | CASSIRDSHNEQFF | TGTGCCAGTAGTATCCGCGACAGCCACAATGAGCAGTTCTTC
NA | TRBJ1-1 | NA | TRBV24-1 | CATSDPSSSEAFF | TGTGCCACCAGTGACCCTTCATCGAGTGAAGCTTTCTTT
NA | TRBJ1-3 | NA | TRBV27 | CASSFRAGNTIYF | TGTGCCAGCAGTTTTAGAGCTGGAAACACCATATATTTT
NA | TRBJ1-2 | NA | TRBV6-5 | CASRRDNNYGYTF | TGTGCCAGCCGCCGGGACAACAACTATGGCTACACCTTC
NA | TRBJ1-4 | NA | TRBV10-2 | CASSDPENEKLFF | TGCGCCAGCAGTGACCCAGAGAATGAGAAACTGTTTTTT
NA | TRBJ1-5 | NA | TRBV19 | CASSTSQDQPQHF | TGTGCCAGTAGTACAAGCCAGGATCAGCCCCAGCATTTT
few | TRBJ1-2 | NA | TRBV7-8 | CASSLATGVGYTF | TGTGCCAGCAGCTTAGCGACGGGAGTTGGCTACACCTTC
once | TRBJ2-5 | TRBD2 | TRBV4-3 | CASSQDGAGGPETQYF | TGCGCCAGCAGCCAAGATGGAGCGGGGGGGCCGGAGACCCAGTACTTC
NA | TRBJ1-6 | NA | TRBV6-6 | CASSTGGGENSPLHF | TGTGCCAGCAGTACAGGTGGGGGGGAGAATTCACCCCTCCACTTT
NA | TRBJ2-5 | TRBD1 | TRBV27 | CASSYLGDRGQETQYF | TGTGCCAGCAGCTACTTGGGGGACAGGGGCCAAGAGACCCAGTACTTC
NA | TRBJ1-4 | NA | TRBV7-2 | CASSLDRAEKLFF | TGTGCCAGCAGCTTAGACAGGGCTGAAAAACTGTTTTTT
NA | TRBJ1-2 | NA | TRBV18 | CASSWDDNYGYTF | TGTGCCAGCTCATGGGACGATAACTATGGCTACACCTTC
NA | TRBJ1-2 | NA | TRBV5-1 | CASSLVSGRGNYGYTF | TGCGCCAGCAGCTTGGTTTCGGGCAGGGGAAACTATGGCTACACCTTC
NA | TRBJ1-2 | NA | TRBV5-1 | CASSLESREGGYTF | TGCGCCAGCAGCTTGGAGTCCAGGGAGGGCGGCTACACCTTC
once | TRBJ2-1 | TRBD2 | TRBV11-1 | CASSPTSGGYNEQFF | TGTGCCAGCAGCCCCACTAGCGGAGGCTACAATGAGCAGTTCTTC
NA | TRBJ2-2 | TRBD1 | TRBV5-1 | CASSLGQGTGELFF | TGCGCCAGCAGCTTGGGACAGGGAACCGGGGAGCTGTTTTTT
NA | TRBJ2-7 | NA | TRBV30 | CAGASGPYEQYF | TGTGCTGGGGCAAGCGGACCTTACGAGCAGTACTTC
NA | TRBJ1-1 | NA | TRBV5-4 | CASSYTPLVGTEAFF | TGTGCCAGCAGCTACACACCCCTCGTGGGAACTGAAGCTTTCTTT
NA | TRBJ2-5 | NA | TRBV30 | CACELGGNKGQETQYF | TGTGCCTGCGAACTCGGGGGCAATAAGGGCCAAGAGACCCAGTACTTC
once | TRBJ1-3 | NA | TRBV5-1 | CASSWRVGGNTIYF | TGCGCCAGCAGCTGGAGGGTCGGTGGAAACACCATATATTTT
NA | TRBJ1-3 | NA | TRBV7-2 | CASSFFTGNTIYF | TGTGCCAGCAGCTTTTTTACTGGAAACACCATATATTTT
NA | TRBJ1-2 | NA | TRBV5-6 | CASSFRGPNYGYTF | TGTGCCAGCAGCTTCAGGGGCCCAAACTATGGCTACACCTTC
NA | TRBJ1-5 | TRBD1 | TRBV19 | CASSLGQGATQPQHF | TGTGCCAGTAGCCTAGGACAGGGGGCTACCCAGCCCCAGCATTTT
NA | TRBJ1-1 | NA | TRBV6-5 | CASSSSAEAFF | TGTGCCAGCAGCAGTTCGGCTGAAGCTTTCTTT
few | TRBJ1-1 | NA | TRBV29-1 | CSVGQDTEAFF | TGCAGCGTTGGGCAGGACACTGAAGCTTTCTTT
NA | TRBJ2-5 | NA | TRBV6-5 | CASRQNQETQYF | TGTGCCAGCAGACAGAACCAAGAGACCCAGTACTTC
NA | TRBJ1-1 | TRBD1 | TRBV11-2 | CASSLARQGGEAFF | TGTGCCAGCAGCTTAGCCCGACAGGGCGGGGAAGCTTTCTTT
NA | TRBJ2-7 | TRBD1 | TRBV6-5 | CASSLSQGAHEQYF | TGTGCCAGCAGTTTATCTCAGGGGGCCCACGAGCAGTACTTC
NA | TRBJ2-5 | TRBD1 | TRBV13 | CASSLLTGARETQYF | TGTGCCAGCAGCCTCCTCACAGGGGCGAGGGAGACCCAGTACTTC
few | TRBJ2-3 | NA | TRBV5-6 | CASSLEDRDRAVW | TGTGCCAGCAGCTTGGAGGATCGGGACCGGGCGGTTTGG
NA | TRBJ2-1 | TRBD2 | TRBV5-4 | CASSLFGGTYYNEQFF | TGTGCCAGCAGCTTGTTCGGGGGGACTTACTACAATGAGCAGTTCTTC